This T cell receptor (beta chain) was identified during a study of T cells expressing NK-cell markers. Study-level findings and limits: The HCMV specificity of the expanded NKG2C+ T cell clones stayed unresolved.

Of note for this clonotype: Its cognate antigen is unknown.

TCRdb reprocessed the 5' RACE reads and keeps a single row for each CDR3 protein, giving no DNA. The sample data list 150,000 or so distinct CDR3 sequences. The CDR3 is 15 amino acids. Germline CDR1 MGHRA, CDR2 YSYEKL. The chain uses TRBV4-1 and TRBJ2-7. The TCR sequence derives from a woman in her forties or fifties in good health. Sequenced sample: blood T cells: a sorted CD56 or NKG2C T cell subset, CD4+ or CD8+ T cells, or bulk PBMC T cells (not recorded which). CDR3 residues: CASSQDGGVSYEQYF.